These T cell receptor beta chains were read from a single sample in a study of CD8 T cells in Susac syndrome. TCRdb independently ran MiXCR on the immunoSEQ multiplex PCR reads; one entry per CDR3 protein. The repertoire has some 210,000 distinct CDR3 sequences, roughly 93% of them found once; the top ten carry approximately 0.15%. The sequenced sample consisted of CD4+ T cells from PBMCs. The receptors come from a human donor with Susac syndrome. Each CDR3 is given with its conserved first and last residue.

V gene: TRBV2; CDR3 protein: CASSEVGVGTDTQYF
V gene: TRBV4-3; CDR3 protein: CASSSQLQSDAYEQYF
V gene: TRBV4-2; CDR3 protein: CASSLGDSLSGANVLIF
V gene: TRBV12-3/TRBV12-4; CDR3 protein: CASSLRGGQYF
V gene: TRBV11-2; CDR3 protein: CASSLGVMNTGELFF
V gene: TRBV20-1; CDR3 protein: CSASTGITNTEAFF
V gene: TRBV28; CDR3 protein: CASSSGQGAGETQYF
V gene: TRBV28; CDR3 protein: CASSTLRGEDQPQHF
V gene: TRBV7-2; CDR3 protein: CASSLASRQNIQYF
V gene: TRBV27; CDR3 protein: CASSWGTDWGPLHF
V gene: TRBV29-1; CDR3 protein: CSVGGKYEQYF
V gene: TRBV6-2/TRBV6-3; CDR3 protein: CASRTTGGRNYGYTF
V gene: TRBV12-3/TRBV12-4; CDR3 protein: CASSLDAIGVGELFF
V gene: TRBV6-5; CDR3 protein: CASSRRALTDTQYF
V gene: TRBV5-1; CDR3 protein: CASSSITEYEQYF
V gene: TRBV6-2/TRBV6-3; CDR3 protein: CASSYRDGLYEQYF
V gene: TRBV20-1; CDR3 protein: CSVPRPLDNSPLHF
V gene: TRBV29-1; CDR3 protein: CSVELGGRDDYGYTF
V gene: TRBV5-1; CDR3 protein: CASSLGPGTLEQYF
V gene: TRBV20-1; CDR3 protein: CSAFLSGGSTDTQYF